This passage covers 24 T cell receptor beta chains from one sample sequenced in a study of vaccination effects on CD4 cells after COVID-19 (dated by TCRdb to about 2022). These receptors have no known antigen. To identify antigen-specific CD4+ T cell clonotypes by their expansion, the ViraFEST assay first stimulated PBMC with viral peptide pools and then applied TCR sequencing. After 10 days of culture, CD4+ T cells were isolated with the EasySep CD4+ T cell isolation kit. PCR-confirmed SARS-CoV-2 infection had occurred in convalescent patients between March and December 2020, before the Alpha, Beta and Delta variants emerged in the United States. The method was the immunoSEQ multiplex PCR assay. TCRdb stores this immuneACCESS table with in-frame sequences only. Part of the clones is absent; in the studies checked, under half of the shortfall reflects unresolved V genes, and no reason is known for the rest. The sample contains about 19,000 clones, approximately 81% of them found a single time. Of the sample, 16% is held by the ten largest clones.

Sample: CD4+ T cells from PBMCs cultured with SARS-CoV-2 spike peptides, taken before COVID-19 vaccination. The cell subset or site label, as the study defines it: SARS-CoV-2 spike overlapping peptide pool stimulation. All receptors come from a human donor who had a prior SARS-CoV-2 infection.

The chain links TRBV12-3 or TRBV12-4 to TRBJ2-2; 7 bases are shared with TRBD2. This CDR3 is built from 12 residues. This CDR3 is CATRESTGELFF. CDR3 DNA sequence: TGTGCTACGCGGGAGTCGACCGGGGAGCTGTTTTTT.

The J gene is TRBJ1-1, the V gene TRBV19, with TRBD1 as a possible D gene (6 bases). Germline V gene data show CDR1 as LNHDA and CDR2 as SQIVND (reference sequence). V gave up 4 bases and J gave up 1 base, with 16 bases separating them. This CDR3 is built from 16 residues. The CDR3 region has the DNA TGTGCCAGTAGTACTCTATCAGGGGTTCAGAACACTGAAGCTTTCTTT. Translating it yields CASSTLSGVQNTEAFF.

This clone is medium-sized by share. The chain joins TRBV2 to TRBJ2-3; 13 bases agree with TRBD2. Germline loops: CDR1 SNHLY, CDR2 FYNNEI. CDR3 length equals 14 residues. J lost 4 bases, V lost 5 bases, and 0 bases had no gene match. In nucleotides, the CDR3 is TGTGCCAGCAGTACTAGCGGGGGGGCAGATACGCAGTATTTT. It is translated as CASSTSGGADTQYF. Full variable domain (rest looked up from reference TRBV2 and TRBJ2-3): EPEVTQTPSHQVTQMGQEVILRCVPISNHLYFYWYRQILGQKVEFLVSFYNNEISEKSEIFDDQFSVERPDGSNFTLKIRSTKLEDSAMYFCASSTSGGADTQYFGPGTRLTVL.

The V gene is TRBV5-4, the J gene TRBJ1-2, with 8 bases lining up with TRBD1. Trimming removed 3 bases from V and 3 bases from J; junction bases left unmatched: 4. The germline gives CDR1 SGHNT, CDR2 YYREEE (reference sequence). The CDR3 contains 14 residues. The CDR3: CASSWATGDYGYTF. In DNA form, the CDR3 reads TGTGCCAGCAGCTGGGCGACAGGGGACTATGGCTACACCTTC. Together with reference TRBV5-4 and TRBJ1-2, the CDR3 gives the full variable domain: ETGVTQSPTHLIKTRGQQVTLRCSSQSGHNTVSWYQQALGQGPQFIFQYYREEENGRGNFPPRFSGLQFPNYSSELNVNALELDDSALYLCASSWATGDYGYTFGSGTRLTVV.

The CDR3 bases are TGTGCCAGCAGTTTGGGAGAGACCCAGTACTTC. Protein sequence: CASSLGETQYF. This chain uses TRBV12-3 or TRBV12-4 with TRBJ2-5; D is uncertain. This CDR3 has 11 residues. Between the trimmed V and J ends, which lost 3 bases and 4 bases, there was a span of 3 bases.

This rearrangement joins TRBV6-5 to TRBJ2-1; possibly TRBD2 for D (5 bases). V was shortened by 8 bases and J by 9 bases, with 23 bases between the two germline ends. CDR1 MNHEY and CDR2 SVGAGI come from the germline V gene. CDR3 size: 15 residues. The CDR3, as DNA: TGTGCCAGCGAGACGCGGGTACTGGACTGTTGTGAGCAGTTCTTC. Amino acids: CASETRVLDCCEQFF.

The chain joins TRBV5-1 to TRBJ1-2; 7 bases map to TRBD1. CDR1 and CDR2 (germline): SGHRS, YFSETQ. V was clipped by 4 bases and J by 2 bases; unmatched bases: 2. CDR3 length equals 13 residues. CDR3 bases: TGCGCCAGCAGCGTGGGACAGAACTATGGCTACACCTTC. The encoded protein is CASSVGQNYGYTF.

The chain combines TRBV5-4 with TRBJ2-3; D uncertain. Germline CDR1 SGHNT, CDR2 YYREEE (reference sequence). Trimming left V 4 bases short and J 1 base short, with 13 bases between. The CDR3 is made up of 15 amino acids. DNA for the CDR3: TGTGCCAGCAGCCCGGTCGCGGTGGGCACAGATACGCAGTATTTT. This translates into CASSPVAVGTDTQYF.

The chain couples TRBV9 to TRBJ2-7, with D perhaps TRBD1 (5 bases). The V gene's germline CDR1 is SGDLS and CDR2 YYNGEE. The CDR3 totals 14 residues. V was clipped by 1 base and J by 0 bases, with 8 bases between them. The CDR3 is CASSVTGSSYEQYF. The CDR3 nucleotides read TGTGCCAGCAGCGTAACAGGATCCTCCTACGAGCAGTACTTC.

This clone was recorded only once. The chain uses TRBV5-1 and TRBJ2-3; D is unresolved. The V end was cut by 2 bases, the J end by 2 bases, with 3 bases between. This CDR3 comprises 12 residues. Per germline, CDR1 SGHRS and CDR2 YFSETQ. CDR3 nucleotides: TGCGCCAGCAGCTTCCTCACAGATACGCAGTATTTT. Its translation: CASSFLTDTQYF.

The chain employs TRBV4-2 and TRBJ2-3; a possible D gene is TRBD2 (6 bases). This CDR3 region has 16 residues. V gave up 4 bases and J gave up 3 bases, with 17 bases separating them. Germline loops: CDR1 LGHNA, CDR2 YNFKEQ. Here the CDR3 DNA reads TGTGCCAGCAGCCCCTATATTAGCGGCGGGACAGATACGCAGTATTTT. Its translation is CASSPYISGGTDTQYF.

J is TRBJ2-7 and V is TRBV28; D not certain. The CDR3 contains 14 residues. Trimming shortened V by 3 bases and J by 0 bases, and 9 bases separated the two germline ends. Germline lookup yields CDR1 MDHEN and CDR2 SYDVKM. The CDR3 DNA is TGTGCCAGCAGTTTCGTGGAGACCTCCTACGAGCAGTACTTC. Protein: CASSFVETSYEQYF.

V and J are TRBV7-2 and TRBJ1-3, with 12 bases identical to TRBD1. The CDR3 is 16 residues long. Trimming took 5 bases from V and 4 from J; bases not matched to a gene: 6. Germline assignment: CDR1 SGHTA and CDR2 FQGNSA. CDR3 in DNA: TGTGCCAGCAGCCCGGGACAGGGGGCGGGAGGAAACACCATATATTTT. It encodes CASSPGQGAGGNTIYF. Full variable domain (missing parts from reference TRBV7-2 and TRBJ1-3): GAGVSQSPSNKVTEKGKDVELRCDPISGHTALYWYRQSLGQGLEFLIYFQGNSAPDKSGLPSDRFSAERTGGSVSTLTIQRTQQEDSAVYLCASSPGQGAGGNTIYFGEGSWLTVV.

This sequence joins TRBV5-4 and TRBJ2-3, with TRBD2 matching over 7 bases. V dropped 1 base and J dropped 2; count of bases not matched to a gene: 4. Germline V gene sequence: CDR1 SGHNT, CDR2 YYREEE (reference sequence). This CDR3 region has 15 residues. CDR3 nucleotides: TGTGCCAGCAGCTTGCAAGCGGGGCCCACAGATACGCAGTATTTT. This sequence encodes CASSLQAGPTDTQYF. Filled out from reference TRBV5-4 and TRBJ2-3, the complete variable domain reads ETGVTQSPTHLIKTRGQQVTLRCSSQSGHNTVSWYQQALGQGPQFIFQYYREEENGRGNFPPRFSGLQFPNYSSELNVNALELDDSALYLCASSLQAGPTDTQYFGPGTRLTVL.

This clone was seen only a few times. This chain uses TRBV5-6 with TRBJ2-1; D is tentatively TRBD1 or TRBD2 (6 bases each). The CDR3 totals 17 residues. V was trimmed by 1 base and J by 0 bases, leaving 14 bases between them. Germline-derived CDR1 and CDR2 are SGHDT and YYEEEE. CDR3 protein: CASSLNGGASSYNEQFF. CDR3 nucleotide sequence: TGTGCCAGCAGCTTGAACGGGGGCGCGAGCTCCTACAATGAGCAGTTCTTC.

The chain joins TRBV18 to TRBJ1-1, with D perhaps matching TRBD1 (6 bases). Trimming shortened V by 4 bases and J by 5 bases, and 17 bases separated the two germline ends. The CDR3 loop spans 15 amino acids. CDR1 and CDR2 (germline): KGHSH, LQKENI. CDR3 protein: CASSRHPTGETEAFF. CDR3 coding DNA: TGTGCCAGCTCACGCCACCCGACAGGCGAGACTGAAGCTTTCTTT.

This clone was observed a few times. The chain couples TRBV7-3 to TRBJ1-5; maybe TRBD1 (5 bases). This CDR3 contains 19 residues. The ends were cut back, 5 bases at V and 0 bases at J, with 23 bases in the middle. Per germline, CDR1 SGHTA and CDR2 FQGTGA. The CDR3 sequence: CASSHTPRGANYSNQPQHF. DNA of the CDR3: TGTGCCAGCAGCCATACCCCGCGGGGCGCGAATTATAGCAATCAGCCCCAGCATTTT.

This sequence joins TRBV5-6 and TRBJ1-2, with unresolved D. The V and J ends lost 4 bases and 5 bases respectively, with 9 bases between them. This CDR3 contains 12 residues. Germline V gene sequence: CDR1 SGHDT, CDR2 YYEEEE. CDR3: CASSRGLYGYTF. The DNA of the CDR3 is TGTGCCAGCAGCCGAGGATTATATGGCTACACCTTC. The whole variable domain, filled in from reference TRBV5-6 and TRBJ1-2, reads DAGVTQSPTHLIKTRGQQVTLRCSPKSGHDTVSWYQQALGQGPQFIFQYYEEEERQRGNFPDRFSGHQFPNYSSELNVNALLLGDSALYLCASSRGLYGYTFGSGTRLTVV.

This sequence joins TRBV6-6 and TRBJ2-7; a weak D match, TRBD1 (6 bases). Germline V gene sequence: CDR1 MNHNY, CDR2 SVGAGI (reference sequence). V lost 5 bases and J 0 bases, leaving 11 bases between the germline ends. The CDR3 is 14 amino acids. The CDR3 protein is CASSPQGSSYEQYF. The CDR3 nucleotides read TGTGCCAGCAGTCCTCAGGGGAGCTCCTACGAGCAGTACTTC.

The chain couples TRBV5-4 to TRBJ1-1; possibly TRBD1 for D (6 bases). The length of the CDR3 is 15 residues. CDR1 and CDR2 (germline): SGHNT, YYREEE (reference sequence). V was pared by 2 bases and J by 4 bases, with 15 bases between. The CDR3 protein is CASSLTGTAGTEAFF. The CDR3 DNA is TGTGCCAGCAGCTTAACAGGGACCGCGGGCACTGAAGCTTTCTTT.

CDR3 protein: CASSLEAWGGKTQYF. In nucleotides, the CDR3 is TGTGCCAGCAGCTTAGAGGCTTGGGGGGGAAAGACCCAGTACTTC. The chain employs TRBV7-2 and TRBJ2-5; 7 nucleotides line up with TRBD2. The germline V gene encodes CDR1 SGHTA and CDR2 FQGNSA. The ends lost 1 base at V and 6 bases at J; junction bases unmatched: 8. The CDR3 has 15 amino acids.

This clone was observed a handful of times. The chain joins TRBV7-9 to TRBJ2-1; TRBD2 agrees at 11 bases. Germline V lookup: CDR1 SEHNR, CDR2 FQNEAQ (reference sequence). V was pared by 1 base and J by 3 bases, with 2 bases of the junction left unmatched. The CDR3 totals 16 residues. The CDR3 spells CASSLVSGGDYNEQFF. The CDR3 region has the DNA TGTGCCAGCAGCTTAGTTAGCGGGGGGGACTACAATGAGCAGTTCTTC.

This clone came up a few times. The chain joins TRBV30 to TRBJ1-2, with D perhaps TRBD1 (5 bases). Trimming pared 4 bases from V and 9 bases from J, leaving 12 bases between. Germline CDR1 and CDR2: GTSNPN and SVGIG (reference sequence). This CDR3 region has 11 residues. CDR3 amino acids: CAWTWGGSYTF. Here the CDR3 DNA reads TGTGCCTGGACCTGGGGGGGGAGCTACACCTTC. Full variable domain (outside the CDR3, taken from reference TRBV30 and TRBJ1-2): SQTIHQWPATLVQPVGSPLSLECTVEGTSNPNLYWYRQAAGRGLQLLFYSVGIGQISSEVPQNLSASRPQDRQFILSSKKLLLSDSGFYLCAWTWGGSYTFGSGTRLTVV.

CDR3 residues: CASQGASYNEQFF. The CDR3 nucleotides read TGTGCCAGCCAGGGGGCATCCTACAATGAGCAGTTCTTC. The V call is TRBV2, the J call TRBJ2-1; 8 bases align to TRBD1. The V gene's germline CDR1 is SNHLY and CDR2 FYNNEI. The CDR3 length is 13 residues. The V segment lost 8 bases and the J segment 1 base; nucleotides outside the gene matches: 1.